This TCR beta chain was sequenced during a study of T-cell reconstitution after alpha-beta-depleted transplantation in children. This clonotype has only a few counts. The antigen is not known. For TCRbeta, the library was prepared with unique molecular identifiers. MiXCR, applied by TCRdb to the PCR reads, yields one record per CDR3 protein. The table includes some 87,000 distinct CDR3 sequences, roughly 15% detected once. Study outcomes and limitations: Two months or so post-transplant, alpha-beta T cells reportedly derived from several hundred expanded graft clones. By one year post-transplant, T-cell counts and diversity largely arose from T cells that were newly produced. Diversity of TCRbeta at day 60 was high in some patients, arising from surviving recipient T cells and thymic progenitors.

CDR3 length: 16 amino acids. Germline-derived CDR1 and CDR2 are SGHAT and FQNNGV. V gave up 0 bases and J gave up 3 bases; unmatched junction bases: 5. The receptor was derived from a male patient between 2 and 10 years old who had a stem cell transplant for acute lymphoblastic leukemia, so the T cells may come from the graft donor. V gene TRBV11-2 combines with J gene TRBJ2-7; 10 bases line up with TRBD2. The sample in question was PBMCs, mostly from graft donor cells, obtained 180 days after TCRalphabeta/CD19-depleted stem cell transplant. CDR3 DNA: TGTGCCAGCAGCTTAGATATGCTAGCGGGGGACTACGAGCAGTACTTC. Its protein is CASSLDMLAGDYEQYF.